This T cell receptor (beta chain) was recovered during a study of lymphopenia after photon versus proton radiotherapy. The repertoire was sequenced with immunoSEQ multiplex PCR; TCRdb's copy has only in-frame clones and lacks some. This table has over 40,000 clones, under 95% appearing once. Study conclusions and caveats: Better survival with proton therapy was suggested as possible, not demonstrated. In patients who died, overall survival fell as post-nadir TCR diversity dropped more.

V was shortened by 2 bases and J by 5 bases, with 11 bases between the two germline ends. There are 15 residues in the CDR3. CDR1 and CDR2 (germline): SGHTS, YDEGEE. Comments on this clone: No antigen is known for it.

The source is a woman aged 40 to 50 with cholangiocarcinoma. The starting material was peripheral blood, obtained from a patient treated with photon-based radiotherapy. The genes are TRBV5-8 and TRBJ1-6; D gene ambiguous. CDR3 amino acids: CASSFTSEDNSPLHF. DNA of the CDR3: TGTGCCAGCAGCTTTACGTCAGAAGATAATTCACCCCTCCACTTT.